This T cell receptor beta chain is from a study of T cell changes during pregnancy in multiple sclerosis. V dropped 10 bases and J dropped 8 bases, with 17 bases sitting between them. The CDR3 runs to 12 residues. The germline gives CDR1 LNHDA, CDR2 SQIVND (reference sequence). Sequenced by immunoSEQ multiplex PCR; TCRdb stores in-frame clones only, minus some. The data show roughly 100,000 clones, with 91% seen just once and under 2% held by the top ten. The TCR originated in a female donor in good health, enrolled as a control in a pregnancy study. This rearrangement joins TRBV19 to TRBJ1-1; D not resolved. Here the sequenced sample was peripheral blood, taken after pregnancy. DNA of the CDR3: TGTGCCACCTCAAGGAGGGAGATGGAAGCTTTCTTT. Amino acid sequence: CATSRREMEAFF.